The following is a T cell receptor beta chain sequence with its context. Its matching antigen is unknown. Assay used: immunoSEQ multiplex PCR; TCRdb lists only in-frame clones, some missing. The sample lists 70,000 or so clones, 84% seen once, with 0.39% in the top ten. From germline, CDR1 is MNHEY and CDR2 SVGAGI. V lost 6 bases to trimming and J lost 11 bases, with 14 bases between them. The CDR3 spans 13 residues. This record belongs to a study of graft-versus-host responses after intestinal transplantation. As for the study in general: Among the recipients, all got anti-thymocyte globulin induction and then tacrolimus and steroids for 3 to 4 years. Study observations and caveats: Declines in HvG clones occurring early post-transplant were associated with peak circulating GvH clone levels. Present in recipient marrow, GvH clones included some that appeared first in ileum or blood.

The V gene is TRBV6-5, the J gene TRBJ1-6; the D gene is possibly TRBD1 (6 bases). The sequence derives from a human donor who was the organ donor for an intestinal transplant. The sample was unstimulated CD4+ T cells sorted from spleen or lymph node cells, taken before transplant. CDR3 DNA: TGTGCCAGCAGCCCGAGGGGGACTACACCCCTCCACTTT. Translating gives CASSPRGTTPLHF.